What follows is one T cell receptor beta chain and its context. Its specificity is unknown. CDR3 length equals 16 residues. The ends lost 4 bases at V and 4 bases at J; junction bases unmatched: 6. Per the germline V gene, CDR1 is MNHEY and CDR2 is SMNVEV (reference sequence). The sample belongs to a study of identifying expanded T cells in peripheral blood. Healthy donors had no documented immune events, such as infections, while sampled. Assay used: immunoSEQ multiplex PCR; TCRdb lists only in-frame clones, some missing. The sample has about 81,000 clones, roughly 84% seen once. Study observations and caveats: Across healthy donors, higher total template counts meant significantly greater approximately 2-week count variance. About 1.2 clones differed between technical replicates, versus about 16 and 19 over time.

The sample was blood. This TCR derives from a person between 18 and 75 years old in good health. This chain links TRBV27 with TRBJ2-7; 14 nucleotides agree with TRBD2. This CDR3 reads CASSSSGLAGVYEQYF. The CDR3 region has the DNA TGTGCCAGCAGTTCCTCGGGACTAGCGGGAGTGTACGAGCAGTACTTC.